The T cell receptor (beta chain) under discussion was sequenced for a study of blood T cell repertoires in COVID-19. This clone was detected a few times. In the study's own analysis: Amplification with reference gene primers provided the estimates of nucleated cell counts. Libraries were prepared by immunoSEQ multiplex PCR; TCRdb keeps only in-frame clonotypes and omits some of them. The V and J calls and clone size come from that table; D and trimming were worked out from the DNA. The sample holds approximately 220,000 clones, 80% to 90% seen once. The V end was cut by 6 bases, the J end by 6 bases, with 22 bases between. This CDR3 is built from 16 residues. Germline CDR1 is MDHEN and CDR2 is SYDVKM.

Sequencing was done on a sample of PBMCs or T cells enriched from blood (not recorded which). The rearrangement links TRBV28 to TRBJ2-3; D may be TRBD2 (7 bases). The receptor was isolated from a young woman in a cohort exposed to, infected with or recovered from COVID-19 (not recorded which). CDR3 sequence: CASSSRGATPADTQYF. CDR3 in DNA: TGTGCCAGCAGCTCCCGGGGGGCCACACCAGCGGATACGCAGTATTTT.